This T cell receptor beta chain was profiled in a study of cytotoxic CD8 clonotypes in ibrutinib-treated CLL (dated by TCRdb to 2020 to 2022). Regarding the complete study: The cohort included roughly 15 treatment-naive and roughly 10 relapsed/refractory patients; about 17 were IGHV unmutated. All remission and progressive disease samples were collected while patients were still receiving ibrutinib. Of the roughly 86 participants in the trial, about two dozen had longitudinal samples available. Cryopreserved peripheral blood mononuclear cells were collected at three points: before therapy, at response, and at either sustained remission or disease progression. Responses were partial in some 24 patients and complete in 2; after median approximately 67 months follow-up, about 14 stayed in remission and about twelve progressed. Response samples were obtained after a median of 12 months of treatment, with a range of roughly 6 to 40 months. An average of 255,043 productive templates and some 100,000 productive rearrangements was obtained per sample. The research as a whole found: Public clonotypes were rare and either contracted or stayed stable during treatment, and the rise in clonality at ibrutinib response reflected the expansion of private clonotypes. Baseline clonality exceeded that of age-matched healthy donors and correlated strongly with circulating CD8+ T-cell counts. Clonality increased at ibrutinib response, stayed stable in sustained remission, and fell back toward baseline at progression. Sustained-remission and progressing patients did not have matched sampling times, and lymph node repertoires were not examined.

Per the publication, the time point label means: 12 to 13 months on ibrutinib. For TCR beta library preparation, about 2.2 micrograms of genomic DNA were extracted from the cryopreserved PBMCs. Longitudinal blood samples from CLL patients on ibrutinib monotherapy underwent high-throughput TCR beta sequencing. The patients took part in an open-label, single-center phase 2 trial of ibrutinib monotherapy. From the germline V gene, CDR1 is MGHRA and CDR2 is YSYEKL. The CDR3, from cysteine to phenylalanine, totals 17 residues. CDR3 DNA is the only sequence kept; it has 51 bases, read in frame from the first base. Germline trimming: 0 bases from V, 14 bases from J; junction bases outside gene matches: 16. A MiSeq instrument was used for deep resolution sequencing, which targeted depths ranging from 1 in 1 million up to 1 in 200,000 T cells, with coverage averaging 10x for each clonotype. The immunoSEQ hsTCRB Kit was used to generate the TCR beta libraries. The paper's processing steps were these. Data were analyzed with ImmunoSEQ Data Assistant and ImmunoSEQ Analyzer, with V, D and J genes assigned per IMGT definitions. Clonality, which ranges from 0 to 1, was calculated by subtracting the normalized Shannon entropy of productive rearrangement frequencies from one. Only overrepresented clonotypes making up at least 0.05% of the repertoire of each patient were included in the public clonotype analysis. Roughly 13 age-matched healthy donor repertoires from immuneACCESS served as clonality controls. In its TCRdb copy, this immuneACCESS table keeps in-frame sequences only and misses some clones. Where compared with another copy, unresolved V genes explain less than half of these, and the others have no known cause. V, J and clone size derive from that table, while D and trimming were established from the DNA sequence. This sample is represented by some 50,000 clones; under 75% of them were singletons. The ten largest clonotypes hold 13% of the sample.

Regarding this clone: Its antigen remains unidentified. No quality values exist for individual bases; no much larger clone is one base distant.

The sequencing here drew on PBMCs, taken after 12 months of ibrutinib treatment. The V and J segments used are TRBV4-1 and TRBJ2-1; 10 bases in the middle match TRBD1. The receptor's source is a human donor with chronic lymphocytic leukemia. The DNA sequence reads TGCGCCAGCAGCCAAGACCGTCCCGGGACAGGGGCCGAAGCTGAGTTCTTC. It translates to CASSQDRPGTGAEAEFF.